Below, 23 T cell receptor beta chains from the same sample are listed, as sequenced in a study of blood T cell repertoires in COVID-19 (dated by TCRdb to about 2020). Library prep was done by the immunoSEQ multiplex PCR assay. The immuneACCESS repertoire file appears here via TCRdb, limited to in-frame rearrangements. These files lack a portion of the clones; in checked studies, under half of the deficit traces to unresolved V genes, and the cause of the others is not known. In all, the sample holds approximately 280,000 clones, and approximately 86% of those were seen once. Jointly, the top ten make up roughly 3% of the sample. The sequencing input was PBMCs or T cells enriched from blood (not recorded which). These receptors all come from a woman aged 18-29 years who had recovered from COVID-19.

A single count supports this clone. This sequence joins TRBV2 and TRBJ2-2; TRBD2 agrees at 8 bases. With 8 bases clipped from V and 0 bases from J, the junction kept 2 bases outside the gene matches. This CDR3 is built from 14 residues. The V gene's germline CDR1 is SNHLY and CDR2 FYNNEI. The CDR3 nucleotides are TGTGCCAGCTGGCGGGGGGCGAACACCGGGGAGCTGTTTTTT. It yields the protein CASWRGANTGELFF.

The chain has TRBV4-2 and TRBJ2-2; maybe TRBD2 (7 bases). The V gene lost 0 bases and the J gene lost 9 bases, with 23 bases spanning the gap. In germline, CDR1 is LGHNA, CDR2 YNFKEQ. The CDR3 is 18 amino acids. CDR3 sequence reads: CASSQDPKGGGLLWELFF. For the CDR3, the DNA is TGTGCCAGCAGCCAAGATCCGAAAGGCGGGGGCCTCTTGTGGGAGCTGTTTTTT.

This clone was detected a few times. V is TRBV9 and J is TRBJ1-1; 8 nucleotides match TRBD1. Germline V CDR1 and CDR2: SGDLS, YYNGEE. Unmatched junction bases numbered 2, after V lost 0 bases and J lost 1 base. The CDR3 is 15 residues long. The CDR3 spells CASSVVGQGNTEAFF. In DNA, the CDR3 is TGTGCCAGCAGCGTAGTAGGACAGGGGAACACTGAAGCTTTCTTT.

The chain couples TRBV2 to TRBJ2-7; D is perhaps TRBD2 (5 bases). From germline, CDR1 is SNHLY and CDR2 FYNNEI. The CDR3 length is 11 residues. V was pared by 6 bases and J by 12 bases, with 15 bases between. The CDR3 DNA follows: TGTGCCAGCAGAGACTCACCCGGGGTGTACTTC. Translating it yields CASRDSPGVYF.

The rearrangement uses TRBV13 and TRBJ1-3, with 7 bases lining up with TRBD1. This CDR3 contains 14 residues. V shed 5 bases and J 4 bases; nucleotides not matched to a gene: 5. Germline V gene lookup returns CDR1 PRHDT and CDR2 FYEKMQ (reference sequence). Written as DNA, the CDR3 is TGTGCCAGCAGCCTTACAGGGGTAGGAAACACCATATATTTT. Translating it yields CASSLTGVGNTIYF.

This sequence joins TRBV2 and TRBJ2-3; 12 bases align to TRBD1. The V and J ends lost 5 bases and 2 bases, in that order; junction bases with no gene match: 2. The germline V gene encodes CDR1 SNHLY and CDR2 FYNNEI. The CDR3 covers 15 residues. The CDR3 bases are TGTGCCAGCAGTAGGGGACAGGGGGCCACAGATACGCAGTATTTT. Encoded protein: CASSRGQGATDTQYF.

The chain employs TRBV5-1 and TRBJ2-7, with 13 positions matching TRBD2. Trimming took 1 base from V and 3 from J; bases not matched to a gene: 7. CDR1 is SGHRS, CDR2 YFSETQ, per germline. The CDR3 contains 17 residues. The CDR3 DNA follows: TGCGCCAGCAGCTTGACCGGGACTAGCGGGAAATACTACGAGCAGTACTTC. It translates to CASSLTGTSGKYYEQYF.

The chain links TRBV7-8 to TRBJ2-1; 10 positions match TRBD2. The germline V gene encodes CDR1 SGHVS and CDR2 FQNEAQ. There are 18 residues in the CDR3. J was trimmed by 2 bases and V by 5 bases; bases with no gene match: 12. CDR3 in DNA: TGTGCCAGCAGCCGCTCCTTAAAAGCGGGAGGGGCCTACAATGAGCAGTTCTTC. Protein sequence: CASSRSLKAGGAYNEQFF.

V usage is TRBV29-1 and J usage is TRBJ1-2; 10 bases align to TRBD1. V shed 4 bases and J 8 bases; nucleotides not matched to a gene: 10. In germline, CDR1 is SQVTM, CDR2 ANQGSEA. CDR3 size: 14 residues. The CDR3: CSVGTGGIVQGYTF. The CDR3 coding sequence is TGCAGCGTTGGGACAGGGGGGATCGTTCAAGGCTACACCTTC. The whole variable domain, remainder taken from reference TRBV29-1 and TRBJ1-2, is SAVISQKPSRDICQRGTSLTIQCQVDSQVTMMFWYRQQPGQSLTLIATANQGSEATYESGFVIDKFPISRPNLTFSTLTVSNMSPEDSSIYLCSVGTGGIVQGYTFGSGTRLTVV.

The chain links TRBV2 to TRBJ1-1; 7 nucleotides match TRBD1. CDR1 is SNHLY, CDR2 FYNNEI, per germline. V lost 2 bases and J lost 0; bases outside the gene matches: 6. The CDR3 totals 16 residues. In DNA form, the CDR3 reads TGTGCCAGCAGTGAATTGGGTACAGGGGTGAACACTGAAGCTTTCTTT. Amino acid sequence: CASSELGTGVNTEAFF.

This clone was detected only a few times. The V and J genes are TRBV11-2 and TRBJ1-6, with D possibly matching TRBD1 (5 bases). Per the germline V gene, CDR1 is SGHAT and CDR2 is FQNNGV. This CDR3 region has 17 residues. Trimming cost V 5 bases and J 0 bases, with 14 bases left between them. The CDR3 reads CASSGGSLSSYNSPLHF. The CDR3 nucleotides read TGTGCCAGCAGCGGGGGGAGCTTGAGCTCCTATAATTCACCCCTCCACTTT.

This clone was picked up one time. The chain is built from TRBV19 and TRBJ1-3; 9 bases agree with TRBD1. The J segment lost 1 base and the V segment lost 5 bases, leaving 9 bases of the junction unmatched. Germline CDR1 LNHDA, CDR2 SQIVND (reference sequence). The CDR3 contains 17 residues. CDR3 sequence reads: CASSDPGQGVSGNTIYF. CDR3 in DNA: TGTGCCAGTAGTGACCCGGGACAGGGCGTATCTGGAAACACCATATATTTT.

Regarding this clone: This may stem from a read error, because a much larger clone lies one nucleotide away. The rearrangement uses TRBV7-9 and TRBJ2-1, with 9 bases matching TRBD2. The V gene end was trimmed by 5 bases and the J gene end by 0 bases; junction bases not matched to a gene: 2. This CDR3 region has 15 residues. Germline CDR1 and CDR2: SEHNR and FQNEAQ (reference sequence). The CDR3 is CASSLSGSSYNEQFF. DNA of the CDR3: TGTGCCAGCAGCCTTAGCGGGAGCTCCTACAATGAGCAGTTCTTC.

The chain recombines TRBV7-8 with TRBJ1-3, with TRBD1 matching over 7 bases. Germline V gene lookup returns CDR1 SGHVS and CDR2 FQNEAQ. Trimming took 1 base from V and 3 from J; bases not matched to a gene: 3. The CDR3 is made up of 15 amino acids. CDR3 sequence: CASSLGDRVGNTIYF. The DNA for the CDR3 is TGTGCCAGCAGCTTAGGTGACAGGGTTGGAAACACCATATATTTT.

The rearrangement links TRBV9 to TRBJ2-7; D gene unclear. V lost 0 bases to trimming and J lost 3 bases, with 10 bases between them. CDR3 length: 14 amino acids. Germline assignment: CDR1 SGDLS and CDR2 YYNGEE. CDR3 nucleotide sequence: TGTGCCAGCAGCGTAGGGAACAGTCGCTACGAGCAGTACTTC. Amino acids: CASSVGNSRYEQYF. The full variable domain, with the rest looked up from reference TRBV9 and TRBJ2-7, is DSGVTQTPKHLITATGQRVTLRCSPRSGDLSVYWYQQSLDQGLQFLIQYYNGEERAKGNILERFSAQQFPDLHSELNLSSLELGDSALYFCASSVGNSRYEQYFGPGTRLTVT.

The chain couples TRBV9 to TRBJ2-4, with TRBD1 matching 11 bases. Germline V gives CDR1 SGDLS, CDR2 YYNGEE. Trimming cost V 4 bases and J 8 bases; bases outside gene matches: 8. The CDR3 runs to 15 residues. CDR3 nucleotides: TGTGCCAGCAGCCCCCAGGGACAGGGGGAGTACATTCAGTACTTC. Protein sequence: CASSPQGQGEYIQYF.

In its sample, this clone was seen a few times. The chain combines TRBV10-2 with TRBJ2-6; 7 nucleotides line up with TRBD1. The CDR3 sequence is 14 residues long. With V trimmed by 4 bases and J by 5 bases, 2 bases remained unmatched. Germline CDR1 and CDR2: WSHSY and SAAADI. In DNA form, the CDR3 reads TGCGCCAGCAGTGCGACAGGGTGGGCCAACGTCCTGACTTTC. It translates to CASSATGWANVLTF.

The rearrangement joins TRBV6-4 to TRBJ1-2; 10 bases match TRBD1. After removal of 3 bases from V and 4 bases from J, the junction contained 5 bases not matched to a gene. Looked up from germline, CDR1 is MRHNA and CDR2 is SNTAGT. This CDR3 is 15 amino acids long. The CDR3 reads CASSETGTGVYGYTF. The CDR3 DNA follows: TGTGCCAGCAGTGAAACCGGGACAGGGGTCTATGGCTACACCTTC.

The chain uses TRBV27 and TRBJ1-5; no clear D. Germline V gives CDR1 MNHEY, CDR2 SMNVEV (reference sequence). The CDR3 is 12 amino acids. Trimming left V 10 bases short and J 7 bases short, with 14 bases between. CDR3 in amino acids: CAIDREYQPQHF. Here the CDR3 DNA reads TGTGCCATCGACCGGGAATACCAGCCCCAGCATTTT.

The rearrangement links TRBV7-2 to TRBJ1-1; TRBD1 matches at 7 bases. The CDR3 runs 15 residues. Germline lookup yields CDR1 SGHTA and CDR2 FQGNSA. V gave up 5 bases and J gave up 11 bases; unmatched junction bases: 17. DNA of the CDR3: TGTGCCAGCAGCACATACGCGGGACAGCCAGACGAGGCTTTCTTT. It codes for CASSTYAGQPDEAFF.

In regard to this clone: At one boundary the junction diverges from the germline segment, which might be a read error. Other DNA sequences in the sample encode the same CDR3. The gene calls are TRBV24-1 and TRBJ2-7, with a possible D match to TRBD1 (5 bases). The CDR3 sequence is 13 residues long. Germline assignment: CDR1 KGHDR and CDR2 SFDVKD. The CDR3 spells CATSDVDSYEQYF. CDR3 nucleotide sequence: TGTGCCACCAGTGATGTCGACAGCTACGAGCAGTACTTT.

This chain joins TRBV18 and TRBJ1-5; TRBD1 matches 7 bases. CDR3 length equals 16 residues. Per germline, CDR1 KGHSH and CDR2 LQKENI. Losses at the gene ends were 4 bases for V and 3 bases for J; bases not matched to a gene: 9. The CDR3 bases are TGTGCCAGCTCACTTTACCGGGACAGAGTCAATCAGCCCCAGCATTTT. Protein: CASSLYRDRVNQPQHF.

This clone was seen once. The CDR3 here is CSVGQGNNQPQHF. CDR3 sequence (DNA): TGCAGCGTTGGACAGGGTAACAATCAGCCCCAGCATTTT. The chain is built from TRBV29-1 and TRBJ1-5; TRBD1 aligns across 7 bases. The CDR3 has 13 residues. CDR1 is SQVTM, CDR2 ANQGSEA, per germline. Trimming cost V 4 bases and J 3 bases; bases outside gene matches: 3.